The 20 T cell receptor beta chains listed next were all sequenced from one sample in a study of T cells after somatic rescue of genetic block. Assay: immunoSEQ multiplex PCR; the TCRdb copy retains only in-frame clones and omits some. The sample includes 45,000 to 55,000 clones, 90% to 97% seen only once; the top ten take around 0.083%. Sequencing was carried out using peripheral blood mononuclear cells (PBMCs). These receptors all stem from a child younger than two.

Only one count was recorded for this clone. The V call is TRBV4-3, the J call TRBJ1-3; no clear D gene. Per the germline V gene, CDR1 is LGHNA and CDR2 is YSLEER. The ends were cut back, 0 bases at V and 0 bases at J, with 6 bases in the middle. This CDR3 comprises 15 residues. CDR3: CASSQDLHSGNTIYF. CDR3 nucleotides: TGCGCCAGCAGCCAAGATCTGCACTCTGGAAACACCATATATTTT.

CDR3 in DNA: TGTGCCAGCAGCCAGCGACAGGGCTGGGATGAGCAGTTCTTC. Protein sequence: CASSQRQGWDEQFF. The V gene is TRBV14, the J gene TRBJ2-1; 7 bases fit TRBD1. The germline V gene has CDR1 SGHDN and CDR2 FVKESK. The CDR3 consists of 14 residues. Trimming removed 3 bases from V and 8 bases from J; junction bases left unmatched: 7. Full variable domain (outside the CDR3, taken from reference TRBV14 and TRBJ2-1): EAGVTQFPSHSVIEKGQTVTLRCDPISGHDNLYWYRRVMGKEIKFLLHFVKESKQDESGMPNNRFLAERTGGTYSTLKVQPAELEDSGVYFCASSQRQGWDEQFFGPGTRLTVL.

The chain uses TRBV6-5 and TRBJ1-5, with D maybe TRBD1 (5 bases). The V end was cut by 0 bases, the J end by 2 bases, with 8 bases between. Per germline, CDR1 MNHEY and CDR2 SVGAGI. The CDR3 runs to 15 residues. DNA of the CDR3: TGTGCCAGCAGTTACTCGAGCAGGGGCAATCAGCCCCAGCATTTT. Amino acid sequence: CASSYSSRGNQPQHF.

This clone has just one count. The chain combines TRBV6-6 with TRBJ1-1, with TRBD1 as a possible D gene (6 bases). The ends were cut back, 5 bases at V and 5 bases at J, with 12 bases in the middle. CDR1 and CDR2 (germline): MNHNY, SVGAGI (reference sequence). This CDR3 is 13 amino acids long. The CDR3 DNA reads TGTGCCAGCAGTAAAAGGGGGGGGACTGAAGCTTTCTTT. Translation gives CASSKRGGTEAFF.

The V gene is TRBV5-4, the J gene TRBJ2-5; TRBD2 aligns across 7 bases. Germline CDR1 and CDR2: SGHNT and YYREEE (reference sequence). J gave up 3 bases and V 1 base, and 0 bases lay outside the gene matches. This CDR3 is 13 amino acids long. The CDR3 nucleotides are TGTGCCAGCAGCTTGACTAGCGAAGAGACCCAGTACTTC. Residues: CASSLTSEETQYF.

The chain links TRBV5-1 to TRBJ2-7, with 8 bases matching TRBD2. The CDR3 consists of 17 residues. With 0 bases clipped from V and 0 bases from J, the junction kept 8 bases outside the gene matches. Germline V gene lookup returns CDR1 SGHRS and CDR2 YFSETQ. CDR3 in DNA: TGCGCCAGCAGCTTGGCCCTAGCGGGCGAGTTCTCCTACGAGCAGTACTTC. Protein sequence: CASSLALAGEFSYEQYF.

The chain couples TRBV5-1 to TRBJ1-1; 9 bases are a match to TRBD1. V dropped 2 bases and J dropped 5; count of bases not matched to a gene: 7. Germline V CDR1 and CDR2: SGHRS, YFSETQ. This CDR3 is built from 15 residues. Here the CDR3 reads CASSLLSGQGTEAFF. The CDR3 nucleotides are TGCGCCAGCAGCTTACTATCGGGACAGGGAACTGAAGCTTTCTTT.

The rearrangement uses TRBV11-2 and TRBJ2-2; D gene unclear. Trimming cost V 6 bases and J 2 bases, with 4 bases left between them. The CDR3 extends over 12 amino acids. Germline V gives CDR1 SGHAT, CDR2 FQNNGV. The chain's CDR3 is CASRPNTGELFF. The CDR3 nucleotides are TGTGCCAGCAGACCAAACACCGGGGAGCTGTTTTTT.

The chain couples TRBV7-9 to TRBJ2-2, with 9 bases lining up with TRBD1. V was clipped by 4 bases and J by 1 base; unmatched bases: 4. CDR1 is SEHNR, CDR2 FQNEAQ, per germline (reference sequence). This CDR3 region has 16 residues. The CDR3 DNA reads as TGTGCCAGCAGCTCCCCGGGACAGGGGAACACCGGGGAGCTGTTTTTT. Amino acids: CASSSPGQGNTGELFF.

J is TRBJ2-3 and V is TRBV7-9; no clear D gene. V lost 1 base and J 2 bases, leaving 13 bases between the germline ends. The CDR3 loop spans 16 amino acids. Germline CDR1 and CDR2: SEHNR and FQNEAQ (reference sequence). The CDR3 region is CASSLVMNSTTDTQYF. The CDR3 coding sequence is TGTGCCAGCAGCTTAGTCATGAATAGCACCACAGATACGCAGTATTTT.

The chain combines TRBV27 with TRBJ2-7; 7 bases are a match to TRBD2. The CDR3 runs to 14 residues. Per the germline V gene, CDR1 is MNHEY and CDR2 is SMNVEV (reference sequence). Unmatched junction bases numbered 5, after V lost 4 bases and J lost 2 bases. Written as DNA, the CDR3 is TGTGCCAGCAGTTCTCGCGGGAGCACCTACGAGCAGTACTTC. Amino acid sequence: CASSSRGSTYEQYF.

The chain couples TRBV4-1 to TRBJ2-1, with 12 bases that match TRBD2. Germline loops: CDR1 MGHRA, CDR2 YSYEKL. V lost 6 bases to trimming and J lost 10 bases; unmatched junction nucleotides: 10. The CDR3 runs to 15 residues. The CDR3 is CASRGTSGRSHEQFF. In DNA, the CDR3 is TGCGCCAGCAGAGGTACTAGCGGGAGGTCACACGAGCAGTTCTTC.

This sequence joins TRBV27 and TRBJ2-7; 10 bases line up with TRBD1. The V gene end was trimmed by 4 bases and the J gene end by 4 bases; junction bases not matched to a gene: 7. The CDR3 is made up of 15 amino acids. Germline CDR1 and CDR2: MNHEY and SMNVEV (reference sequence). The CDR3 nucleotides are TGTGCCAGCAGTTCTTCCGGGACAGGGGAGTACGAGCAGTACTTC. It is translated as CASSSSGTGEYEQYF.

V and J are TRBV7-2 and TRBJ2-3; D is unclear. CDR1 and CDR2 from the germline V gene are SGHTA and FQGNSA. The CDR3 loop spans 18 amino acids. Trimming cost V 0 bases and J 2 bases, with 18 bases left between them. The CDR3 DNA reads TGTGCCAGCAGCTTAGCGGTAGTCCTACCCCAGTCCACAGATACGCAGTATTTT. It specifies CASSLAVVLPQSTDTQYF.

The chain combines TRBV6-6 with TRBJ1-2, with a tentative D call TRBD1 (5 bases). Trimming pared 6 bases from V and 3 bases from J, leaving 8 bases between. Germline V gene sequence: CDR1 MNHNY, CDR2 SVGAGI (reference sequence). There are 12 residues in the CDR3. The DNA of the CDR3 is TGTGCCAGCAGGCAGGGTCACTATGGCTACACCTTC. This codes for CASRQGHYGYTF.

Turning to this clone: This CDR3 is also generated by other DNA sequences in the sample. The J gene is TRBJ2-5, the V gene TRBV5-1; no definite D call. Trimming left V 3 bases short and J 2 bases short, with 5 bases between. The length of the CDR3 is 12 residues. Germline assignment: CDR1 SGHRS and CDR2 YFSETQ. DNA for the CDR3: TGCGCCAGCAGCTATCCGCAAGAGACCCAGTACTTC. This gives the protein CASSYPQETQYF. The complete variable domain, with remaining parts taken from reference TRBV5-1 and TRBJ2-5, reads KAGVTQTPRYLIKTRGQQVTLSCSPISGHRSVSWYQQTPGQGLQFLFEYFSETQRNKGNFPGRFSGRQFSNSRSEMNVSTLELGDSALYLCASSYPQETQYFGPGTRLLVL.

The gene calls are TRBV5-4 and TRBJ2-1, with 8 bases identical to TRBD2. The CDR3 covers 14 residues. Per the germline V gene, CDR1 is SGHNT and CDR2 is YYREEE (reference sequence). V was clipped by 0 bases and J by 7 bases; unmatched bases: 3. The CDR3 loop is CASSLVAGRNEQFF. CDR3 DNA: TGTGCCAGCAGCTTGGTAGCGGGACGTAATGAGCAGTTCTTC.

This chain links TRBV11-1 with TRBJ1-1, with 8 bases matching TRBD1. CDR1 SGHAT and CDR2 FQDESV come from the germline V gene (reference sequence). V dropped 4 bases and J dropped 1; count of bases not matched to a gene: 8. This CDR3 has 16 amino acids. In DNA, the CDR3 is TGTGCCAGCAGCTCCAGGACAGGGAGGGGGAACACTGAAGCTTTCTTT. Encoded protein: CASSSRTGRGNTEAFF.

The chain has TRBV7-3 and TRBJ2-7; the D gene is possibly TRBD1 (5 bases). V lost 3 bases, J lost 2 bases, and 14 bases lay in between. CDR1 SGHTA and CDR2 FQGTGA come from the germline V gene. This CDR3 is 15 amino acids long. The CDR3 loop reads CASSFVDSKPYEQYF. Written as DNA, the CDR3 is TGTGCCAGCAGCTTCGTCGACAGTAAGCCCTACGAGCAGTACTTC.

The chain links TRBV2 to TRBJ2-3; 9 bases line up with TRBD1. Germline loops: CDR1 SNHLY, CDR2 FYNNEI. The CDR3 totals 14 residues. J gave up 2 bases and V 10 bases, and 7 bases lay outside the gene matches. As DNA, the CDR3 is TGTGCCACCCTAGGGACAGGGCACACAGATACGCAGTATTTT. Translation gives CATLGTGHTDTQYF.